This T cell receptor beta chain comes out of a study of cytotoxic CD8 clonotypes in ibrutinib-treated CLL. General study findings and limits: Clonality (at baseline) was higher than in age-matched healthy donors and tracked circulating CD8+ T-cell counts.

On this clone itself: Its antigen is currently unknown.

TCRdb's table, derived via immunoSEQ multiplex PCR, lists solely in-frame clones and lacks some. The data show roughly 300,000 clones, around 77% seen once. Per the germline V gene, CDR1 is MDHEN and CDR2 is SYDVKM. The germline V and J ends were trimmed by 6 bases and 6 bases, with 16 bases remaining between them. This CDR3 is built from 14 residues. The starting material was PBMCs, obtained at disease progression, from a patient treated with ibrutinib. This clonotype was sampled from a human donor with chronic lymphocytic leukemia. The rearrangement joins TRBV28 to TRBJ2-3; no reliable D call. The CDR3 spells CASSSPQRADTQYF. Written as DNA, the CDR3 is TGTGCCAGCAGCTCCCCGCAGAGAGCGGATACGCAGTATTTT.